The clone carrying this TCR beta chain appeared many times. The antigen is unknown. The sample originates from a study of metastatic and nonmetastatic thyroid tumors. Study details: Peripheral blood and tumor or nodule samples from malignant and benign thyroid patients were compared.

No treatment had been given to any patient before thyroid surgery. Study-level results: In both blood and tumor samples, TCR beta diversity was reported significantly higher for malignant than benign nodules.

Original handling: The authors used CDR3 differences across clinicopathological groups to build a distant-metastasis classifier for papillary thyroid cancer. TCRdb reassembled clones from the PCR reads with MiXCR. The V and J calls here are based on TCRdb, not the publication. Of some 20,000 clones detected, approximately 16% appear once; the ten largest clones hold roughly 20%. CDR3 size: 15 residues. Trimming took off 6 bases at V and 5 bases at J, with 19 bases between the two ends. Germline V CDR1 and CDR2: MNHNS, SASEGT. The sequenced material came from blood. The sequence was collected from a male donor with papillary thyroid cancer or a benign thyroid nodule (not recorded which). Some clones in this sample may be carry-over from other donors' samples. V gene TRBV6-1 combines with J gene TRBJ1-1; the D gene is possibly TRBD1 (6 bases). In DNA, the CDR3 is TGTGCCAGCAGCCCACCGGTGGGCAGGGGTACTGAAGCTTTCTTT. It specifies CASSPPVGRGTEAFF.